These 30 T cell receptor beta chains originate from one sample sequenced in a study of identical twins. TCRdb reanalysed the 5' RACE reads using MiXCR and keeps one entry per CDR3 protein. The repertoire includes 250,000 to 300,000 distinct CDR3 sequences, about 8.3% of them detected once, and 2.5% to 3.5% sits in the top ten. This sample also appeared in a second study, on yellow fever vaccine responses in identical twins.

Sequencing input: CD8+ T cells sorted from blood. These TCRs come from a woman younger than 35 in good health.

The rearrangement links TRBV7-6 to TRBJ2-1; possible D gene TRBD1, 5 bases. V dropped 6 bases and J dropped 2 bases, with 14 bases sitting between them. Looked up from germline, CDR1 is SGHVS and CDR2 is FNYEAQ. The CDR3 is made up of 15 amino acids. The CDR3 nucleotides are TGTGCCAGCAGACCTAGGCAGGGCCCCTACAATGAGCAGTTCTTC. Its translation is CASRPRQGPYNEQFF.

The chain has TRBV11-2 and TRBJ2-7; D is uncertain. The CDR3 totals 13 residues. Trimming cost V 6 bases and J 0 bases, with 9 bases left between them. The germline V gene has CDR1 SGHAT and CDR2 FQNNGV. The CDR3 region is CASSIMSSYEQYF. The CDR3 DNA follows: TGTGCCAGCAGTATCATGAGCTCCTACGAGCAGTACTTC. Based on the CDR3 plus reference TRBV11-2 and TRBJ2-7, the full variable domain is EAGVAQSPRYKIIEKRQSVAFWCNPISGHATLYWYQQILGQGPKLLIQFQNNGVVDDSQLPKDRFSAERLKGVDSTLKIQPAKLEDSAVYLCASSIMSSYEQYFGPGTRLTVT.

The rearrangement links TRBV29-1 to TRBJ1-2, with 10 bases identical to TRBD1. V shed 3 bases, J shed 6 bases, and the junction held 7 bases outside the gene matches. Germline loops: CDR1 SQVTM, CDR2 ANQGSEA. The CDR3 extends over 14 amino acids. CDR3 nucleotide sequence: TGCAGCGTTGAGGGGACAGGGGTTATGCATGGCTACACCTTC. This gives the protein CSVEGTGVMHGYTF. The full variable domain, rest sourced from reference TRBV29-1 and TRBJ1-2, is SAVISQKPSRDICQRGTSLTIQCQVDSQVTMMFWYRQQPGQSLTLIATANQGSEATYESGFVIDKFPISRPNLTFSTLTVSNMSPEDSSIYLCSVEGTGVMHGYTFGSGTRLTVV.

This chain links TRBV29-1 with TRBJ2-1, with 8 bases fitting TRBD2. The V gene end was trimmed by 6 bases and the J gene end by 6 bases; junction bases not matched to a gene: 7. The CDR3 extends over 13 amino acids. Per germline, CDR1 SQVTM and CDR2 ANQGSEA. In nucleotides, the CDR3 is TGCAGCGTCGGGGGGGGCGCAAGCAATGAGCAGTTCTTC. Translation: CSVGGGASNEQFF.

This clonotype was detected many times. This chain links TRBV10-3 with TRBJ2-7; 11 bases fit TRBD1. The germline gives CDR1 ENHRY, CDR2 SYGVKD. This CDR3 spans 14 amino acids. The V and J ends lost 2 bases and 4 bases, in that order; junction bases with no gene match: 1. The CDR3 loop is CAISEGQGAYEQYF. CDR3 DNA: TGTGCCATCAGTGAGGGACAGGGGGCATACGAGCAGTACTTC.

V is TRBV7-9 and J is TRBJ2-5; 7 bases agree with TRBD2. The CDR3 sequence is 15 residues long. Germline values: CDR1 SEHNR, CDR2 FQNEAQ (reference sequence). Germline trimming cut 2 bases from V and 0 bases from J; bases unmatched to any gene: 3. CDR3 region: CASSLYGGDQETQYF. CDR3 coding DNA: TGTGCCAGCAGCTTATATGGGGGGGACCAAGAGACCCAGTACTTC.

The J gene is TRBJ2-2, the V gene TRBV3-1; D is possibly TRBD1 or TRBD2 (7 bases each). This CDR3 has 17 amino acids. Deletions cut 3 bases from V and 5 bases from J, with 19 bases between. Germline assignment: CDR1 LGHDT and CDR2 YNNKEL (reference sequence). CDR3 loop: CASSQDVTGEGTGELFF. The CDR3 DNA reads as TGTGCCAGCAGCCAGGACGTAACAGGGGAGGGAACCGGGGAGCTGTTTTTT.

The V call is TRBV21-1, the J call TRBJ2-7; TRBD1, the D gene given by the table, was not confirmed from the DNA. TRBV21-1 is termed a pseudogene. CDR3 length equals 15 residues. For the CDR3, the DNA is TGTGCCAGACTCGACAATAGACAGGGAACCTACGAGCAGTACTTC. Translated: CARLDNRQGTYEQYF.

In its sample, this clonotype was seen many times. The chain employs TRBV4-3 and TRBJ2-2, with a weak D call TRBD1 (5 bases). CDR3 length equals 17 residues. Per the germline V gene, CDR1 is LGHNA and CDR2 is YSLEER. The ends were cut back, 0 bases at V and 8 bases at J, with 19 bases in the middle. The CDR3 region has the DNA TGCGCCAGCAGCCAAGATCGGGTGGAAGGGGTGGTGGGGGAGCTGTTTTTT. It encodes CASSQDRVEGVVGELFF.

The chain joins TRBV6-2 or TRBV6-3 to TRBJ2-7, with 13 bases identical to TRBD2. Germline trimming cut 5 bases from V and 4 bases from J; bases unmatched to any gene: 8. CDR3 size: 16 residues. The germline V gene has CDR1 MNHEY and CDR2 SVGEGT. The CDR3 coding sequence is TGTGCCAGCAGTAACCGACTAGCGGGGGGCTTATACGAGCAGTACTTC. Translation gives CASSNRLAGGLYEQYF.

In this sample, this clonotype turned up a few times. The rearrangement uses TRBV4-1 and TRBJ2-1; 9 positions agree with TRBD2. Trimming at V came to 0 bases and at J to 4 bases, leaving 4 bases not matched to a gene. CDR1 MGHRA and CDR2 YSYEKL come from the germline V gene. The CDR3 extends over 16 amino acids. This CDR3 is CASSQDGGGAYNEQFF. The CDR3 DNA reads TGCGCCAGCAGCCAAGATGGCGGGGGGGCGTACAATGAGCAGTTCTTC.

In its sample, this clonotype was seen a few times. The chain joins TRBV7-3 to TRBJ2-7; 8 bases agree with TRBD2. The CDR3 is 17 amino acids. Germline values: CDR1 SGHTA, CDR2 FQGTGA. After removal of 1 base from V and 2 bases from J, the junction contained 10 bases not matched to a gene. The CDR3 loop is CASSLMAGGSNPYEQYF. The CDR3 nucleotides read TGTGCCAGCAGCTTAATGGCGGGGGGTTCTAATCCCTACGAGCAGTACTTC.

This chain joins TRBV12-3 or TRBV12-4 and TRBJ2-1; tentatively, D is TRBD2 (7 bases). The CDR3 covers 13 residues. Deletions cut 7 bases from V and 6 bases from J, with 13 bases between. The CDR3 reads CASTEGGGNEQFF. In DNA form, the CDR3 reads TGTGCCAGCACGGAAGGGGGGGGCAATGAGCAGTTCTTC.

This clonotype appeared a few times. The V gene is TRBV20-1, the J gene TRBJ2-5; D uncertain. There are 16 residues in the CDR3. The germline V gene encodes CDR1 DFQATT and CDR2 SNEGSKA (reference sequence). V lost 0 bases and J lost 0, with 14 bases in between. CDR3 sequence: CSARDDFSSYQETQYF. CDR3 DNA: TGCAGTGCTAGAGACGATTTTAGTAGCTACCAAGAGACCCAGTACTTC.

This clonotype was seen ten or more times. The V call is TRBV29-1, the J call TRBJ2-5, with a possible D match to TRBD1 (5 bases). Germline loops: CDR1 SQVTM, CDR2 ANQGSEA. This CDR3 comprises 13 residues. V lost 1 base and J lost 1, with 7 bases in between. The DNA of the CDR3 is TGCAGCGTTGAAGGGACACTCCAAGAGACCCAGTACTTC. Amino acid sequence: CSVEGTLQETQYF.

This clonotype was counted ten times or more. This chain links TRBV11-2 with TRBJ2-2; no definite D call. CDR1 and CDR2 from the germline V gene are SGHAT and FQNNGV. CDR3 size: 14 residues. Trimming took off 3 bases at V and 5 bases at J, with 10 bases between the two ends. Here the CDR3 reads CASSFDAGTGELFF. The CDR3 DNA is TGTGCCAGCAGCTTCGATGCCGGAACCGGGGAGCTGTTTTTT.

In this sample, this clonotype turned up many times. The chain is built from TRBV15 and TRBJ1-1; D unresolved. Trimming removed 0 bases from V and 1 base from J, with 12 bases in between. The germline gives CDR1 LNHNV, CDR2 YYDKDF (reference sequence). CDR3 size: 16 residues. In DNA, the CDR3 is TGTGCCACCAGCAGAGATTGGAGAGGCGCGAACACTGAAGCTTTCTTT. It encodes CATSRDWRGANTEAFF.

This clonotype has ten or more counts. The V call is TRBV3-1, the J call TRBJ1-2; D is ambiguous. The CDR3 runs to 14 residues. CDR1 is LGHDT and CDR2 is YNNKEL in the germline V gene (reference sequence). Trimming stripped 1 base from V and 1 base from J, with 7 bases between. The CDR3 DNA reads TGTGCCAGCAGCCAAGGTCGGAATAACTATGGCTACACCTTC. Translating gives CASSQGRNNYGYTF. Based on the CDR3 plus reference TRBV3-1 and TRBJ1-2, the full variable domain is DTAVSQTPKYLVTQMGNDKSIKCEQNLGHDTMYWYKQDSKKFLKIMFSYNNKELIINETVPNRFSPKSPDKAHLNLHINSLELGDSAVYFCASSQGRNNYGYTFGSGTRLTVV.

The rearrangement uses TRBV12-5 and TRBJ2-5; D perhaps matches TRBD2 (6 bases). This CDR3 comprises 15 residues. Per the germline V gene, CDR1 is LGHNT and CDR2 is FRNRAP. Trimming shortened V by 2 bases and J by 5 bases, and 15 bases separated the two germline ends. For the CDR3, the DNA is TGTGCTAGTGGTTTGTACGGGGGTGTCGGGGAGACCCAGTACTTC. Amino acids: CASGLYGGVGETQYF.

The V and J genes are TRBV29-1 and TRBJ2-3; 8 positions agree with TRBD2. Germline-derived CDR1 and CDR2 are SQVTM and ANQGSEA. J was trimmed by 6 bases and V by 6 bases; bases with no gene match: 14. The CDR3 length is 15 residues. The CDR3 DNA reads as TGCAGCGTGCCGGGACTAGGGCCTTCACGGGATACGCAGTATTTT. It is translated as CSVPGLGPSRDTQYF.

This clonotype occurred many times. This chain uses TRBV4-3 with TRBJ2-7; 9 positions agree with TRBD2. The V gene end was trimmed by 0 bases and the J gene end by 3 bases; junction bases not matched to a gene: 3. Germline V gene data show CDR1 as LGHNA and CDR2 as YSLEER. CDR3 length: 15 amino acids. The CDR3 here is CASSQDTSGYYEQYF. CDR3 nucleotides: TGCGCCAGCAGCCAAGATACTAGCGGGTACTACGAGCAGTACTTC.

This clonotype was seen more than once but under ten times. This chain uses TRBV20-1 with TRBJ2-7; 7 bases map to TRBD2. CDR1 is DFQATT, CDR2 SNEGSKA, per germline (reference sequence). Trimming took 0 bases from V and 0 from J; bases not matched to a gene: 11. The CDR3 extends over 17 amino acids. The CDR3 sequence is CSARDTGEGLISYEQYF. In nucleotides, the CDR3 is TGCAGTGCTAGAGATACGGGGGAGGGCCTAATCTCCTACGAGCAGTACTTC.

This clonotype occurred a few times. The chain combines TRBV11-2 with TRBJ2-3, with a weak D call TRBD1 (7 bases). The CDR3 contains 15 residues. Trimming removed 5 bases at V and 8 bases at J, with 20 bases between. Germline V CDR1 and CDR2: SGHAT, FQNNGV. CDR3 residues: CASSPPGDSKVTQYF. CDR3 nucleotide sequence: TGTGCCAGCAGCCCCCCGGGGGACAGTAAGGTTACGCAGTATTTT.

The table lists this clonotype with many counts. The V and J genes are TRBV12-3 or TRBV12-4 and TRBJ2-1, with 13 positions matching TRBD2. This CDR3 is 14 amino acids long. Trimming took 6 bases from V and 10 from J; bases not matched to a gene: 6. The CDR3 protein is CASSRTSGSREQFF. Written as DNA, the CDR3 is TGTGCCAGCAGCCGGACTAGCGGGAGTAGGGAGCAGTTCTTC.

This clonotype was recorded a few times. The CDR3 sequence: CASEAGTYNEQFF. CDR3 in DNA: TGTGCCAGCGAAGCGGGAACCTACAATGAGCAGTTCTTC. The chain links TRBV19 to TRBJ2-1, with 7 nucleotides matching TRBD2. The CDR3 covers 13 residues. Trimming cost V 9 bases and J 2 bases; bases outside gene matches: 4. The germline gives CDR1 LNHDA, CDR2 SQIVND (reference sequence).

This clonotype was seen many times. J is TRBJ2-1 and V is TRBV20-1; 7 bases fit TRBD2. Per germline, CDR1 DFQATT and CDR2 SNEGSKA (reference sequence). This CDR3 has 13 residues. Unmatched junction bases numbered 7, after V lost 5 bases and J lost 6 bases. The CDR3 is CSAARDYSNEQFF. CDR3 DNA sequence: TGCAGTGCTGCCCGGGACTACTCCAATGAGCAGTTCTTC.

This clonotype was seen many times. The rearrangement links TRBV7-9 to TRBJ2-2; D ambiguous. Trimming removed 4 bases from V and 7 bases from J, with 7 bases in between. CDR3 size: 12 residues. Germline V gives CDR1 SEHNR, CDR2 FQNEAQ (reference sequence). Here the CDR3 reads CASSYSGGELFF. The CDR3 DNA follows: TGTGCCAGCAGCTACAGTGGCGGGGAGCTGTTTTTT.

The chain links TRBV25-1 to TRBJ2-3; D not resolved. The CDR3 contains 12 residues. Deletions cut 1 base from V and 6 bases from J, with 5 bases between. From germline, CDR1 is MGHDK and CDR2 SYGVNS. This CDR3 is CASSEFGDTQYF. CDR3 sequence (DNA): TGTGCCAGCAGTGAATTCGGGGATACGCAGTATTTT.

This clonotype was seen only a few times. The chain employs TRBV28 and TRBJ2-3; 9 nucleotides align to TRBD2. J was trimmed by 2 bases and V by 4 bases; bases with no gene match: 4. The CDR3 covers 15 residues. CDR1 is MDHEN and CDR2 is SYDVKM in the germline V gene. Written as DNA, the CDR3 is TGTGCCAGCAGTTGGACTAGCGAAGTCACAGATACGCAGTATTTT. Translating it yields CASSWTSEVTDTQYF.

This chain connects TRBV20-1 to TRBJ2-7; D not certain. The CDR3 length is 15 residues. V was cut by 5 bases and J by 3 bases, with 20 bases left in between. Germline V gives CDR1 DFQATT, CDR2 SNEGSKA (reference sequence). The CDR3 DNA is TGCAGTGCTCATCTTTCGGGCCCTCTAAACTACGAGCAGTACTTC. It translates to CSAHLSGPLNYEQYF.